Presented here are 21 T cell receptor beta chains from one specimen sequenced in a study of T cells after yellow fever vaccination (dated by TCRdb to between 2017 and 2020). Libraries were built with 5' RACE. Sequencing instrument: Illumina HiSeq 2500. TCRdb applied fastp at Q25 and MiXCR to the public reads, then kept only in-frame beta chains. Records with the same CDR3 protein are collapsed into one entry carrying the most frequent genes and DNA. Recorded for this sample are approximately 600,000 distinct CDR3 sequences; 9% to 15% of them occurred a single time. The ten largest make up around 14% of the sample. The intended sense of this specimen's treatment or condition label: live attenuated yellow fever vaccine strain. The material sequenced was PBMCs, taken on the day of the yellow fever booster vaccination. The receptors derive from a man aged 30 to 39 who received the YFV17D yellow fever vaccine.

The chain combines TRBV19 with TRBJ2-1; 7 bases fit TRBD1. Germline values: CDR1 LNHDA, CDR2 SQIVND (reference sequence). With V trimmed by 6 bases and J by 5 bases, 10 bases remained unmatched. The CDR3 extends over 15 amino acids. The CDR3 DNA is TGTGCCAGTAGGGGGGTCGACAGGGCAAACAATGAGCAGTTCTTC. Translating it yields CASRGVDRANNEQFF.

There are a few counts of this clonotype. This chain connects TRBV4-3 to TRBJ2-1, with TRBD2 matching 7 bases. CDR1 is LGHNA, CDR2 YSLEER, per germline. The ends lost 2 bases at V and 5 bases at J; junction bases unmatched: 6. The CDR3 extends over 15 amino acids. CDR3 in DNA: TGCGCCAGCAGCCAACTCAGGGACTACAACAATGAGCAGTTCTTC. Its translation: CASSQLRDYNNEQFF.

This clonotype was picked up one time. The rearrangement uses TRBV18 and TRBJ2-2; 9 bases are a match to TRBD1. V shed 0 bases, J shed 5 bases, and the junction held 16 bases outside the gene matches. CDR1 is KGHSH and CDR2 is LQKENI in the germline V gene. CDR3 length equals 20 residues. In DNA form, the CDR3 reads TGTGCCAGCTCACCACCGAGGACAGGGGTCAGGGCCTCGGAAACCGGGGAGCTGTTTTTT. Translating it yields CASSPPRTGVRASETGELFF.

This clonotype was seen a handful of times. The CDR3 spells CSAALPRTGEQYF. CDR3 DNA: TGCAGTGCTGCCCTTCCCAGGACGGGCGAGCAGTACTTC. The chain employs TRBV20-1 and TRBJ2-7; D gene uncertain. Germline CDR1 reads DFQATT; CDR2 reads SNEGSKA (reference sequence). This CDR3 has 13 amino acids. V was cut by 5 bases and J by 6 bases, with 17 bases left in between.

V is TRBV10-3 and J is TRBJ2-3; D remains unclear. V lost 3 bases, J lost 1 base, and 2 bases lay in between. CDR3 length: 12 amino acids. CDR1 is ENHRY, CDR2 SYGVKD, per germline. The CDR3 loop is CAISDGTDTQYF. The CDR3 DNA follows: TGTGCCATCAGTGATGGCACAGATACGCAGTATTTT.

This chain joins TRBV4-3 and TRBJ2-7; D is perhaps TRBD2 (6 bases). With 0 bases removed from V and 0 bases from J, the gap between germline ends came to 9 bases. CDR3 length: 15 amino acids. Germline lookup yields CDR1 LGHNA and CDR2 YSLEER. The CDR3 sequence: CASSQDQTSSYEQYF. DNA of the CDR3: TGCGCCAGCAGCCAAGATCAGACTAGCTCCTACGAGCAGTACTTC.

This clonotype was recorded many times. This chain joins TRBV11-2 and TRBJ2-7, with 7 bases identical to TRBD1. From germline, CDR1 is SGHAT and CDR2 FQNNGV. V dropped 6 bases and J dropped 0; count of bases not matched to a gene: 5. The CDR3 loop spans 14 amino acids. Here the CDR3 reads CASRGDSNSYEQYF. Written as DNA, the CDR3 is TGTGCCAGCAGGGGGGACAGTAACTCCTACGAGCAGTACTTC.

The chain couples TRBV24-1 to TRBJ1-2; D is ambiguous. The CDR3 spans 14 residues. V was shortened by 3 bases and J by 1 base, with 8 bases between the two germline ends. Germline V gene lookup returns CDR1 KGHDR and CDR2 SFDVKD. The CDR3 reads CATSDQTNNYGYTF. CDR3 DNA sequence: TGTGCCACCAGTGATCAAACCAATAACTATGGCTACACCTTC.

This clonotype has a handful of counts. The CDR3 spells CASSLGAFDRATYEQYF. The CDR3 DNA sequence: TGTGCCAGCAGTTTAGGAGCCTTTGACAGGGCCACCTACGAGCAGTACTTC. The chain joins TRBV6-2 or TRBV6-3 to TRBJ2-7, with 7 bases aligning to TRBD1. This CDR3 is 17 amino acids long. J lost 2 bases, V lost 4 bases, and 14 bases had no gene match. CDR1 and CDR2 (germline): MNHEY, SVGEGT.

This clonotype came up many times. This chain joins TRBV7-6 and TRBJ2-7; the D gene is possibly TRBD1 (6 bases). Germline values: CDR1 SGHVS, CDR2 FNYEAQ. The CDR3 covers 13 residues. V dropped 5 bases and J dropped 2 bases, with 10 bases sitting between them. CDR3 region: CASSRTATYEQYF. In DNA, the CDR3 is TGTGCCAGCAGCCGGACAGCCACCTACGAGCAGTACTTC.

This clonotype occurred a few times. The chain couples TRBV6-1 to TRBJ2-5; possibly TRBD2 for D (5 bases). This CDR3 region has 16 residues. Germline CDR1 reads MNHNS; CDR2 reads SASEGT. Trimming stripped 5 bases from V and 5 bases from J, with 21 bases between. As DNA, the CDR3 is TGTGCCAGCAGTACCCTAGCCGAGGGCCCTCAGGAGACCCAGTACTTC. Its translation is CASSTLAEGPQETQYF.

The chain uses TRBV3-1 and TRBJ1-5, with D possibly being TRBD1 (6 bases). Germline V gives CDR1 LGHDT, CDR2 YNNKEL (reference sequence). Trimming took 1 base from V and 5 from J, leaving 12 bases between them. CDR3 length: 15 amino acids. In nucleotides, the CDR3 is TGTGCCAGCAGCCAAGGGTACGGGGGCCATCAGCCCCAGCATTTT. Translated: CASSQGYGGHQPQHF.

This clonotype appeared a few times. CDR3: CASMVGMNTEAFF. Here the CDR3 DNA reads TGTGCCAGCATGGTGGGGATGAACACTGAAGCTTTCTTT. This rearrangement joins TRBV11-2 to TRBJ1-1; unclear D gene. The CDR3 loop spans 13 amino acids. Germline values: CDR1 SGHAT, CDR2 FQNNGV. V was cut by 7 bases and J by 0 bases, with 9 bases left in between. Drawing the rest from reference TRBV11-2 and TRBJ1-1, the complete variable domain is EAGVAQSPRYKIIEKRQSVAFWCNPISGHATLYWYQQILGQGPKLLIQFQNNGVVDDSQLPKDRFSAERLKGVDSTLKIQPAKLEDSAVYLCASMVGMNTEAFFGQGTRLTVV.

This clonotype has more than one count but fewer than ten. The chain joins TRBV7-9 to TRBJ2-7; D unresolved. CDR3 size: 16 residues. Trimming stripped 3 bases from V and 0 bases from J, with 15 bases between. Looked up from germline, CDR1 is SEHNR and CDR2 is FQNEAQ (reference sequence). The CDR3 DNA reads TGTGCCAGCAGCTTCCCTCCGAGCGCTAGCTCCTACGAGCAGTACTTC. This codes for CASSFPPSASSYEQYF.

This chain uses TRBV11-2 with TRBJ2-1; D is tentatively TRBD1 or TRBD2 (5 bases each). Germline CDR1 reads SGHAT; CDR2 reads FQNNGV. V was cut by 1 base and J by 4 bases, with 20 bases left in between. This CDR3 region has 18 residues. The CDR3 here is CASSLVRDPISRYNEQFF. CDR3 nucleotide sequence: TGTGCCAGCAGCTTAGTTCGGGACCCCATATCCCGGTACAATGAGCAGTTCTTC. Full variable domain (rest looked up from reference TRBV11-2 and TRBJ2-1): EAGVAQSPRYKIIEKRQSVAFWCNPISGHATLYWYQQILGQGPKLLIQFQNNGVVDDSQLPKDRFSAERLKGVDSTLKIQPAKLEDSAVYLCASSLVRDPISRYNEQFFGPGTRLTVL.

In this sample, this clonotype turned up a few times. The chain couples TRBV18 to TRBJ1-2, with D perhaps matching TRBD1 (5 bases). The CDR3 has 13 residues. Germline V gene lookup returns CDR1 KGHSH and CDR2 LQKENI. V was cut by 5 bases and J by 10 bases, with 17 bases left in between. The chain's CDR3 is CASSLGLEQVYTF. As DNA, the CDR3 is TGTGCCAGCTCATTAGGACTTGAACAGGTCTACACCTTC. The full variable domain, its missing parts supplied by reference TRBV18 and TRBJ1-2, is NAGVMQNPRHLVRRRGQEARLRCSPMKGHSHVYWYRQLPEEGLKFMVYLQKENIIDESGMPKERFSAEFPKEGPSILRIQQVVRGDSAAYFCASSLGLEQVYTFGSGTRLTVV.

The chain links TRBV12-3 or TRBV12-4 to TRBJ1-1; D unresolved. This CDR3 region has 13 residues. Trimming cost V 7 bases and J 4 bases, with 13 bases left between them. The CDR3, as DNA: TGTGCCAGCATTAAAGCCCGGGGCACTGAAGCTTTCTTT. This encodes CASIKARGTEAFF.

The sample holds a few counts of this clonotype. The J gene is TRBJ2-1, the V gene TRBV7-2; maybe TRBD2 (6 bases). The CDR3 runs 15 residues. V shed 6 bases and J shed 2 bases, with 14 bases lying between them. Germline V gene sequence: CDR1 SGHTA, CDR2 FQGNSA. As DNA, the CDR3 is TGTGCCAGCAGTACCATGAGCGGGCCCTACAATGAGCAGTTCTTC. As protein: CASSTMSGPYNEQFF.

This clonotype appeared a few times. V usage is TRBV27 and J usage is TRBJ1-1, with D perhaps TRBD1 (5 bases). The length of the CDR3 is 15 residues. The ends were cut back, 2 bases at V and 3 bases at J, with 13 bases in the middle. The germline CDR1 and CDR2 sequences are MNHEY and SMNVEV (reference sequence). For the CDR3, the DNA is TGTGCCAGCAGTTTAGGGGGGGGGTTTGACACTGAAGCTTTCTTT. Protein product: CASSLGGGFDTEAFF.

This clonotype appeared a few times. The chain recombines TRBV7-2 with TRBJ2-4, with 9 bases lining up with TRBD1. Germline V lookup: CDR1 SGHTA, CDR2 FQGNSA. The V and J ends lost 3 bases and 3 bases, in that order; junction bases with no gene match: 3. This CDR3 is built from 15 residues. The CDR3 nucleotides are TGTGCCAGCAGCTTCGAGACAGGGGGCAAAAACATTCAGTACTTC. This translates into CASSFETGGKNIQYF. Drawing the rest from reference TRBV7-2 and TRBJ2-4, the complete variable domain is GAGVSQSPSNKVTEKGKDVELRCDPISGHTALYWYRQSLGQGLEFLIYFQGNSAPDKSGLPSDRFSAERTGGSVSTLTIQRTQQEDSAVYLCASSFETGGKNIQYFGAGTRLSVL.

This clonotype was observed a handful of times. The rearrangement links TRBV20-1 to TRBJ2-5; D possibly uses TRBD1 or TRBD2 (5 bases each). This CDR3 comprises 12 residues. Germline loops: CDR1 DFQATT, CDR2 SNEGSKA (reference sequence). V was pared by 5 bases and J by 5 bases, with 12 bases between. CDR3 sequence (DNA): TGCAGTGCTGTCGGGACGGGGGAGACCCAGTACTTC. Amino acid sequence: CSAVGTGETQYF.